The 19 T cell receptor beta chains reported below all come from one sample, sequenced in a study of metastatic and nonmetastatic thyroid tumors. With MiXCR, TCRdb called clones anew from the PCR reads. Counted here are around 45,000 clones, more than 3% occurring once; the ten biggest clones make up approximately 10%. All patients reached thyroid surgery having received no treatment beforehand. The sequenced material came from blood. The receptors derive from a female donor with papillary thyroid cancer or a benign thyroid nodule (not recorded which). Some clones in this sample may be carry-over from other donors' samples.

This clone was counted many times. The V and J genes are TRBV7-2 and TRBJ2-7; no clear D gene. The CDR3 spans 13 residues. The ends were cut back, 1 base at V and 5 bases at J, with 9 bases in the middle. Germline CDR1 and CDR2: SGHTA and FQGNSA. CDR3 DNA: TGTGCCAGCAGCTTAGTCGTTGAGCACGAGCAGTACTTC. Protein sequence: CASSLVVEHEQYF.

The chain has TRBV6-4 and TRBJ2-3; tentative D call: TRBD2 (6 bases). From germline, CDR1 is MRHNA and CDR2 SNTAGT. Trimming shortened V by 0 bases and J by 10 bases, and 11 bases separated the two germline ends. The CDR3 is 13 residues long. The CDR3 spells CASSDSTSGAQYF. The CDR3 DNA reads TGTGCCAGCAGTGACTCGACCTCGGGGGCGCAGTATTTT.

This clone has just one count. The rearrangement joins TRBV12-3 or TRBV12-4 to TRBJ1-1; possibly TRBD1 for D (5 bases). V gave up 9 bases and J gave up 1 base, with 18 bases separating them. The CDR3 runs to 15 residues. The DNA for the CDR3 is TGTGCCAGTAGCTCGCCGGGACCGCAGAACACTGAAGCTTTCTTT. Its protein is CASSSPGPQNTEAFF.

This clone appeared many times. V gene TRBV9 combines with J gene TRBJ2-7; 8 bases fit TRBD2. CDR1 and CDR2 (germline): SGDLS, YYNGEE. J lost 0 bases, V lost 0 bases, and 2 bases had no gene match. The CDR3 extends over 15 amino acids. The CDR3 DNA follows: TGTGCCAGCAGCGTAGAGAGCGGGAGCTCCTACGAGCAGTACTTC. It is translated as CASSVESGSSYEQYF. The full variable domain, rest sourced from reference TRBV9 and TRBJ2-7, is DSGVTQTPKHLITATGQRVTLRCSPRSGDLSVYWYQQSLDQGLQFLIQYYNGEERAKGNILERFSAQQFPDLHSELNLSSLELGDSALYFCASSVESGSSYEQYFGPGTRLTVT.

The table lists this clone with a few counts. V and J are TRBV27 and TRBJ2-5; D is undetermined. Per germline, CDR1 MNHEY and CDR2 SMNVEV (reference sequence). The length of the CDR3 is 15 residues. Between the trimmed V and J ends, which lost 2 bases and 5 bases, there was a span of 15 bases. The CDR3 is CASSLSYGFGETQYF. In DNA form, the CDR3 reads TGTGCCAGCAGTTTAAGTTACGGTTTTGGGGAGACCCAGTACTTC.

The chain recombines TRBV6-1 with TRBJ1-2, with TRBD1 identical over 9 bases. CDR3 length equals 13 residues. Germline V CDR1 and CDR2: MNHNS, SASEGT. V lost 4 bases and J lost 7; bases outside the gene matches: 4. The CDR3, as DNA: TGTGCCAGCAGTGTCGAACAGGGGGCTGGCTACACCTTC. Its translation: CASSVEQGAGYTF.

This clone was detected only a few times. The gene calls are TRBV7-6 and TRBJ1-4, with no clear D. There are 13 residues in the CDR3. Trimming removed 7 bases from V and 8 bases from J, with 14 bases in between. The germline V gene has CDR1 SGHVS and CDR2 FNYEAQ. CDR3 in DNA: TGTGCCAGCACCCGGGTTAGGAAAGAAAAACTGTTTTTT. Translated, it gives CASTRVRKEKLFF.

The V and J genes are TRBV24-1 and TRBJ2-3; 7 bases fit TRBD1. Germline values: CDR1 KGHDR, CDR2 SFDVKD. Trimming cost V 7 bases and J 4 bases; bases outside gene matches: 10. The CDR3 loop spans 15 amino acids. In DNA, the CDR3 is TGTGCCACCAGCCCCGTTCTTCAGGGGGCAGATACGCAGTATTTT. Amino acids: CATSPVLQGADTQYF.

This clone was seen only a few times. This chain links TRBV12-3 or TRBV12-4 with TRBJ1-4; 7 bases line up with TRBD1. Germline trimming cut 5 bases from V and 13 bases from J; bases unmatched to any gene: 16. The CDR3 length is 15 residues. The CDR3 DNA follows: TGTGCCAGCAGTCCTAACAGGGGAGGGGGGGAATCACTGTTTTTT. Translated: CASSPNRGGGESLFF.

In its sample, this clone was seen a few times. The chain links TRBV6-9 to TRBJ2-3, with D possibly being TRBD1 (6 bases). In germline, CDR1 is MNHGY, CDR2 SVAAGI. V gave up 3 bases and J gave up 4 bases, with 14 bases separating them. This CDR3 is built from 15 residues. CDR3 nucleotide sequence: TGTGCCAGCAGTTACCAGGCAGGGGCGTCAGATACGCAGTATTTT. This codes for CASSYQAGASDTQYF.

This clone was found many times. CDR3 region: CASSPLAGRGLTEAFF. CDR3 bases: TGTGCCAGCAGCCCCCTCGCGGGCAGGGGGCTCACTGAAGCTTTCTTT. The rearrangement links TRBV5-6 to TRBJ1-1, with 8 bases lining up with TRBD1. V shed 4 bases and J 4 bases; nucleotides not matched to a gene: 12. This CDR3 has 16 residues. Germline V lookup: CDR1 SGHDT, CDR2 YYEEEE.

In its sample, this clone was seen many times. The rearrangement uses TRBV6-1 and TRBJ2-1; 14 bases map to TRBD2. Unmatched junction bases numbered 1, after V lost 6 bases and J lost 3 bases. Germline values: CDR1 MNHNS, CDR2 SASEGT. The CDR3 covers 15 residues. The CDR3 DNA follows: TGTGCCAGCAGAGGACTAGCGGGAGGCTACAATGAGCAGTTCTTC. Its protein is CASRGLAGGYNEQFF.

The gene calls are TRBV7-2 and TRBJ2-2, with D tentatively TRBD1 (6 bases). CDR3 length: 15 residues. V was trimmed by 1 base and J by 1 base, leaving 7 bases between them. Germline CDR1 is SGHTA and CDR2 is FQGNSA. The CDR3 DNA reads TGTGCCAGCAGCTTAGGGACAGTGAACACCGGGGAGCTGTTTTTT. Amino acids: CASSLGTVNTGELFF.

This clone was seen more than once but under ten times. The CDR3 loop is CASSDRGGTGAVGELFF. The CDR3 DNA reads TGTGCCAGCAGTGATCGCGGCGGGACGGGGGCAGTCGGGGAGCTGTTTTTT. V is TRBV25-1 and J is TRBJ2-2; D is tentatively TRBD1 or TRBD2 (6 bases each). V was shortened by 3 bases and J by 7 bases, with 21 bases between the two germline ends. The CDR3 consists of 17 residues. CDR1 MGHDK and CDR2 SYGVNS come from the germline V gene.

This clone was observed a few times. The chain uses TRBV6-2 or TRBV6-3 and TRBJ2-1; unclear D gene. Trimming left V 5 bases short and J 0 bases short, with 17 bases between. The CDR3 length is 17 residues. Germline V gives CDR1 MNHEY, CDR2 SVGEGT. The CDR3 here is CASSLLGLTSSYNEQFF. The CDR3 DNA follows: TGTGCCAGCAGTCTCCTAGGGCTCACGAGCTCCTACAATGAGCAGTTCTTC.

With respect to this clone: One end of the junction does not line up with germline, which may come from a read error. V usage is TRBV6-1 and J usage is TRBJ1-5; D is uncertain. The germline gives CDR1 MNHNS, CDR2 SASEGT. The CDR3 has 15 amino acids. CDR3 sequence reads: CASNEPQYSTQPQHF. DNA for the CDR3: TGTGCCAGCAATGAACCCCAGTATAGCACTCAACCCCAGCATTTT.

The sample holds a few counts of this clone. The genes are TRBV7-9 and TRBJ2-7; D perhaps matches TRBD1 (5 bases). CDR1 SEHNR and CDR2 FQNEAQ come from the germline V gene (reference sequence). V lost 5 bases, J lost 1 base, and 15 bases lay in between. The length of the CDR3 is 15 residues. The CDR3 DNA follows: TGTGCCAGCAGCCCACAGGTGGGTCTATCCTACGAGCAGTACTTC. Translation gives CASSPQVGLSYEQYF.

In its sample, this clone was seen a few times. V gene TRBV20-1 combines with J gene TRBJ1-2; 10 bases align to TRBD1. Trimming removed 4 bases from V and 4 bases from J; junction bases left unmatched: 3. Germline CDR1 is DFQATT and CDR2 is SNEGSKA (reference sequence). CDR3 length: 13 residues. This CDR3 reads CSAIGTGVYGYTF. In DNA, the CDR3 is TGCAGTGCTATAGGGACAGGGGTCTATGGCTACACCTTC.

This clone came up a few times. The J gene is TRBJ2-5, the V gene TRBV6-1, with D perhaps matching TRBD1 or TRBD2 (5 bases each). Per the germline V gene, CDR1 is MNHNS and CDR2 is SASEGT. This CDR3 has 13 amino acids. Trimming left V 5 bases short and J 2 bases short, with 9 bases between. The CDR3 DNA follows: TGTGCCAGCAGTAGACAGCGGCAAGAGACCCAGTACTTC. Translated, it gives CASSRQRQETQYF.